The 10 T cell receptor beta chains given below trace back to one sample, sequenced in a study of T cell responses to AZD1222 COVID-19 vaccine. Profiled with immunoSEQ multiplex PCR; TCRdb holds only in-frame clones, not every one. The sample holds under 200,000 clones; more than 75% are singletons and the top ten take 2.5% to 3%. The sequences come from peripheral blood, collected on day 0 of MenACWY control vaccination. The receptors originated from an adult in good health.

The CDR3 DNA reads TGTGCCAGCAGCACCGGGACTAGCAGCTACGAGCAGTACTTC. Translated, it gives CASSTGTSSYEQYF. The chain recombines TRBV5-4 with TRBJ2-7; TRBD2 agrees at 9 bases. Losses at the gene ends were 4 bases for V and 3 bases for J; bases not matched to a gene: 5. This CDR3 comprises 14 residues. Germline CDR1 reads SGHNT; CDR2 reads YYREEE (reference sequence).

V is TRBV7-6 and J is TRBJ2-5, with D possibly matching TRBD2 (5 bases). The CDR3 consists of 12 residues. CDR1 and CDR2 (germline): SGHVS, FNYEAQ. The V end was cut by 5 bases, the J end by 3 bases, with 7 bases between. CDR3 nucleotides: TGTGCCAGCAGCAGTAGCGAAGAGACCCAGTACTTC. This translates into CASSSSEETQYF.

The V call is TRBV27, the J call TRBJ1-5; no firm D call. The ends were cut back, 5 bases at V and 1 base at J, with 12 bases in the middle. The CDR3 spans 15 residues. Germline CDR1 is MNHEY and CDR2 is SMNVEV (reference sequence). CDR3 nucleotide sequence: TGTGCCAGCAGTCGACGCTTTGGAAGCAATCAGCCCCAGCATTTT. Its translation: CASSRRFGSNQPQHF.

The rearrangement links TRBV6-2 or TRBV6-3 to TRBJ2-2; either TRBD1 or TRBD2 may fit D (5 bases each). The CDR3 spans 15 residues. Trimming removed 4 bases at V and 0 bases at J, with 9 bases between. Germline assignment: CDR1 MNHEY and CDR2 SVGEGT. CDR3 protein: CASSSGTANTGELFF. The CDR3 DNA is TGTGCCAGCAGTTCAGGGACGGCGAACACCGGGGAGCTGTTTTTT.

The V call is TRBV9, the J call TRBJ2-2; D unresolved. The CDR3 loop spans 14 amino acids. Trimming cost V 4 bases and J 3 bases, with 10 bases left between them. Germline CDR1 is SGDLS and CDR2 is YYNGEE. The CDR3 reads CASSPDPDTGELFF. In DNA, the CDR3 is TGTGCCAGCAGCCCCGACCCAGACACCGGGGAGCTGTTTTTT.

The chain links TRBV24-1 to TRBJ1-1; TRBD1 might be the D (6 bases). The CDR3 totals 15 residues. Germline CDR1 reads KGHDR; CDR2 reads SFDVKD. V was pared by 5 bases and J by 2 bases, with 14 bases between. DNA for the CDR3: TGTGCCACCAGTGGGACCTACAGGGTTAACACTGAAGCTTTCTTT. This codes for CATSGTYRVNTEAFF.

The chain uses TRBV28 and TRBJ1-4, with D unclear. V lost 7 bases to trimming and J lost 8 bases, with 17 bases between them. The CDR3 spans 14 residues. The germline gives CDR1 MDHEN, CDR2 SYDVKM. CDR3 region: CASTVGGIGEKLFF. In nucleotides, the CDR3 is TGTGCCAGCACCGTGGGAGGGATCGGGGAAAAACTGTTTTTT.

The rearrangement links TRBV3-1 (or the pseudogene TRBV3-2) to TRBJ1-5; 8 positions agree with TRBD1. The V gene end was trimmed by 5 bases and the J gene end by 8 bases; junction bases not matched to a gene: 5. Germline assignment: CDR1 LGHDT and CDR2 YNNKEL (reference sequence). The CDR3 length is 13 residues. This CDR3 reads CASSLTGEEPQHF. CDR3 sequence (DNA): TGTGCCAGCAGCTTGACAGGGGAGGAGCCCCAGCATTTT.

This clone was counted a few times. V is TRBV7-3 and J is TRBJ1-1, with D maybe TRBD1 (5 bases). The V gene lost 3 bases and the J gene lost 1 base, with 12 bases spanning the gap. This CDR3 contains 15 residues. Germline V gene data show CDR1 as SGHTA and CDR2 as FQGTGA. This chain's CDR3 is CASSLMGVSNTEAFF. CDR3 in DNA: TGTGCCAGCAGCTTGATGGGGGTCTCGAACACTGAAGCTTTCTTT.

J is TRBJ1-4 and V is TRBV29-1, with D perhaps matching TRBD1 (6 bases). Trimming shortened V by 7 bases and J by 4 bases, and 19 bases separated the two germline ends. Germline values: CDR1 SQVTM, CDR2 ANQGSEA. There are 15 residues in the CDR3. CDR3 sequence: CSADLEGGNNEKLFF. CDR3 bases: TGCAGCGCCGACCTCGAGGGGGGAAATAATGAAAAACTGTTTTTT. Based on the CDR3 plus reference TRBV29-1 and TRBJ1-4, the full variable domain is SAVISQKPSRDICQRGTSLTIQCQVDSQVTMMFWYRQQPGQSLTLIATANQGSEATYESGFVIDKFPISRPNLTFSTLTVSNMSPEDSSIYLCSADLEGGNNEKLFFGSGTQLSVL.